This is a list of T cell receptor beta chains from one sample in a study of radiotherapy plus CTLA-4 blockade in lung cancer. Assay: immunoSEQ multiplex PCR; the TCRdb copy retains only in-frame clones and omits some. Counted here are around 91,000 clones, approximately 86% occurring once; the ten biggest clones make up 4% to 6%. Sequenced here: peripheral blood, sampled from a patient treated with radiotherapy plus ipilimumab. These receptors all come from a human donor with non-small cell lung cancer that progressed on radiotherapy plus ipilimumab. CDR3s include the opening cysteine and the closing phenylalanine or tryptophan.

V: TRBV11-2
length: 14
J: TRBJ2-7
CDR3: CASSLAGSPPRQYF

V: TRBV27
length: 14
J: TRBJ2-5
CDR3: CASSLREGPETQYF

V: TRBV4-1
length: 16
J: TRBJ2-6
CDR3: CASSQRGPSGANVLTF

V: TRBV6-4
length: 17
J: TRBJ2-1
CDR3: CASSPRLAGSSYNEQFF

V: TRBV5-1
length: 14
J: TRBJ2-1
CDR3: CASSFLAGEDEQFF

V: TRBV27
length: 17
J: TRBJ2-2
CDR3: CASSYSEGIANTGELFF

V: TRBV7-8
length: 14
J: TRBJ1-5
CDR3: CASSLDQGNQPQHF

V: TRBV9
length: 17
J: TRBJ1-4
CDR3: CASSVVPLGHTNEKLFF

V: TRBV11-2
length: 15
J: TRBJ2-7
CDR3: CASSGRAGGLYEQYF

V: TRBV7-9
length: 16
J: TRBJ2-2
CDR3: CASSMQTGAPTGELFF

V: TRBV28
length: 13
J: TRBJ1-2
CDR3: CASRVGPNYGYTF

V: TRBV7-8
length: 15
J: TRBJ2-1
CDR3: CASSLPGLATNEQFF

V: TRBV5-1
length: 14
J: TRBJ2-2
CDR3: CASSLNSYTGELFF

V: TRBV6-6
length: 13
J: TRBJ1-2
CDR3: CASRKNEGNGYTF

V: TRBV18
length: 12
J: TRBJ2-5
CDR3: CASRSRGETQYF

V: TRBV28
length: 14
J: TRBJ1-5
CDR3: CASSWTLSNQPQHF

V: TRBV5-1
length: 15
J: TRBJ2-5
CDR3: CASTSSQLAAGTQYF

V: TRBV11-2
length: 14
J: TRBJ2-5
CDR3: CASSATGRQETQYF

V: TRBV6-1
length: 17
J: TRBJ2-7
CDR3: CASSEGEQRHLSYEQYF

V: TRBV4-1
length: 17
J: TRBJ2-7
CDR3: CASSQTYDRSVFYEQYF

V: TRBV2
length: 15
J: TRBJ2-5
CDR3: CASRPGRTSEETQYF

V: TRBV10-3
length: 15
J: TRBJ2-1
CDR3: CAISDRQGGYNEQFF

V: TRBV6-5
length: 15
J: TRBJ2-7
CDR3: CASTLKRAGAYEQYF

V: TRBV27
length: 14
J: TRBJ2-3
CDR3: CASTRGGSTDTQYF

V: TRBV29-1
length: 14
J: TRBJ2-1
CDR3: CSAVAGEAYNEQFF

V: TRBV4-1
length: 16
J: TRBJ2-2
CDR3: CASSQVAGVYTGELFF

V: TRBV5-1
length: 15
J: TRBJ2-7
CDR3: CASSLAGQRSYEQYF

V: TRBV7-9
length: 14
J: TRBJ2-5
CDR3: CASSIQDRGETQYF

V: TRBV5-4
length: 15
J: TRBJ2-1
CDR3: CASSLGLAGNNEQFF

V: TRBV19
length: 12
J: TRBJ2-3
CDR3: CASSKGEDTQYF

V: TRBV10-3
length: 14
J: TRBJ2-3
CDR3: CAISEFGGTDTQYF

V: TRBV7-3
length: 15
J: TRBJ2-3
CDR3: CASSSRTGGTDTQYF

V: TRBV25-1
length: 15
J: TRBJ2-7
CDR3: CASSEAGGAKYEQYF

V: TRBV6-1
length: 14
J: TRBJ1-2
CDR3: CASSEGDSGYGYTF

V: TRBV7-9
length: 15
J: TRBJ1-2
CDR3: CASSAGTGVNYGYTF

V: TRBV5-1
length: 14
J: TRBJ1-1
CDR3: CASSFDSKGTEAFF

V: TRBV4-2
length: 15
J: TRBJ2-7
CDR3: CASSQDLRGNYEQYF

V: TRBV4-1
length: 13
J: TRBJ1-2
CDR3: CASSPGRDYGYTF

V: TRBV2
length: 14
J: TRBJ1-5
CDR3: CASSEWQANQPQHF

V: TRBV2
length: 16
J: TRBJ2-5
CDR3: CASSEAPSWGQETQYF

V: TRBV6-5
length: 14
J: TRBJ2-1
CDR3: CASRPGPSNNEQFF

V: TRBV19
length: 15
J: TRBJ1-2
CDR3: CASSSIGDRIYGYTF

V: TRBV9
length: 15
J: TRBJ1-5
CDR3: CASSPDSYSNQPQHF

V: TRBV20-1
length: 11
J: TRBJ2-1
CDR3: CSAQPREREFF

V: TRBV7-3
length: 15
J: TRBJ2-5
CDR3: CASSLGSDLPETQYF

V: TRBV2
length: 13
J: TRBJ2-7
CDR3: CASSLRGIHEQYF

V: TRBV10-3
length: 15
J: TRBJ2-7
CDR3: CAISLLDGPLRGQYF

V: TRBV6-6
length: 14
J: TRBJ2-3
CDR3: CASEKTEEEDTQYF

V: TRBV29-1
length: 13
J: TRBJ2-2
CDR3: CSVEGEGTGELFF

V: TRBV11-2
length: 15
J: TRBJ2-7
CDR3: CASSLVLGLGYEQYF

V: TRBV18
length: 15
J: TRBJ1-3
CDR3: CASSLDGALGNTIYF